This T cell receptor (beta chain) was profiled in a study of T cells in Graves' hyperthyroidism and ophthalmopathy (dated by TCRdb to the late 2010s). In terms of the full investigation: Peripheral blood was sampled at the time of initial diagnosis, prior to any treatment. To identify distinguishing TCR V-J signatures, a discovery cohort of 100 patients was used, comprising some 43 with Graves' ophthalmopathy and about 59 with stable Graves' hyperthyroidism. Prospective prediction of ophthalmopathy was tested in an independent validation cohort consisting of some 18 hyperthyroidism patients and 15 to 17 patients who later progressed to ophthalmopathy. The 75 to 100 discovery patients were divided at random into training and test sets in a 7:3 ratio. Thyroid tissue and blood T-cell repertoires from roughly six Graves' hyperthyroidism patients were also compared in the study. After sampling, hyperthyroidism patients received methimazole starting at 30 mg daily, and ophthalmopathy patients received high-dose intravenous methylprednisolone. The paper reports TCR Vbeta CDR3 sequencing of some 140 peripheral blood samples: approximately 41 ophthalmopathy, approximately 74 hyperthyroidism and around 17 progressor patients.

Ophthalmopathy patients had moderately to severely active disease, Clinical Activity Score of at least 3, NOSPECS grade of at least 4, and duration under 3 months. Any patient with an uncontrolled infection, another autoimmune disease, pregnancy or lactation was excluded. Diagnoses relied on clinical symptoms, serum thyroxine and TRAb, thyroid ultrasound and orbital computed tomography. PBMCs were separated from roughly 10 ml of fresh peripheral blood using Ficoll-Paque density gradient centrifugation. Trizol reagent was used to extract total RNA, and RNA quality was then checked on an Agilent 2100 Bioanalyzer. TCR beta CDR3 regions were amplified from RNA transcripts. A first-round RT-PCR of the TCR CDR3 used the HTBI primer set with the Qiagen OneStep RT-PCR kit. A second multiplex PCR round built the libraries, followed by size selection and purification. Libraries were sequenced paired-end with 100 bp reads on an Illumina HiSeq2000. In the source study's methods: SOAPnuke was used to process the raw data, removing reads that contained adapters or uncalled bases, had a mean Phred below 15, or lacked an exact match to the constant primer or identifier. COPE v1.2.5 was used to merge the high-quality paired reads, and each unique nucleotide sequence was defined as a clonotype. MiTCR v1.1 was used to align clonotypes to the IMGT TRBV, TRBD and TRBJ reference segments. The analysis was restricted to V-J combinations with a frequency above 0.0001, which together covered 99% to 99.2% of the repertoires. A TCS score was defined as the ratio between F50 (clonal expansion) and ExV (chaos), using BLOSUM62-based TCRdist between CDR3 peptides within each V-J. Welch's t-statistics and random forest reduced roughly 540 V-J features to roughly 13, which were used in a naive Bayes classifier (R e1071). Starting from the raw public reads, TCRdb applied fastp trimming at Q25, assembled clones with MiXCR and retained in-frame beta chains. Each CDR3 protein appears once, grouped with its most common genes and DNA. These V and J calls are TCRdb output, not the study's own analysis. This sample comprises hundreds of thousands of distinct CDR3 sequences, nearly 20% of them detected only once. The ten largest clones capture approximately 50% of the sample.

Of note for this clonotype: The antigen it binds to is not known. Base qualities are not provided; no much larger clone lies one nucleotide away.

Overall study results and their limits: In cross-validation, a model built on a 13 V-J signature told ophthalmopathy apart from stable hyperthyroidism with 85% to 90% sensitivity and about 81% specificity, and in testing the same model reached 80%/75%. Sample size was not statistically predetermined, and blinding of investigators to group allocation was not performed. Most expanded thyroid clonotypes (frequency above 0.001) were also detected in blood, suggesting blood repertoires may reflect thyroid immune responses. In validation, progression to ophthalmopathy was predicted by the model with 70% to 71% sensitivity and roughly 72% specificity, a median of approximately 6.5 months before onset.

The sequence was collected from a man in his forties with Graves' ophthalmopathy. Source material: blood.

The bases are TGCAGTGCTAGAGATCTCGAGGGGCTAAACACTGAAGCTTTCTTT. Its translation is CSARDLEGLNTEAFF. In this chain, TRBV20-1 is recombined with TRBJ1-1, with TRBD1 tentatively as D gene (5 bases match). Inclusive of the bounding cysteine and phenylalanine, the CDR3 is 15 residues long. CDR3 DNA only is kept here, 45 bases in frame from base 1. V loses 0 bases of germline sequence and J loses 2 bases, and the interval between the two ends is 13 bases. Per the germline V gene (reference sequence), DFQATT is the CDR1 and SNEGSKA is the CDR2.